This entry lists 20 T cell receptor beta chains sequenced from one sample in a study of blood T cell repertoires in COVID-19. The data were produced by immunoSEQ multiplex PCR, yet TCRdb's version contains in-frame clones alone and is incomplete. The data contain just over 20,000 clones, approximately 90% of them singletons. The sample was peripheral blood. All receptors come from a man aged 45-65 years with active COVID-19.

In DNA form, the CDR3 reads TGCGCCAGCAGCGAATACCTACACGGGGTAATAAGCAATCAGCCCCAGCATTTT. Encoded protein: CASSEYLHGVISNQPQHF. The genes are TRBV4-1 and TRBJ1-5; no clear D gene. Trimming removed 5 bases from V and 1 base from J, with 21 bases in between. Germline values: CDR1 MGHRA, CDR2 YSYEKL. The CDR3 extends over 18 amino acids.

The rearrangement uses TRBV5-6 and TRBJ2-2; D gene ambiguous. The V end was cut by 0 bases, the J end by 0 bases, with 6 bases between. The CDR3 totals 15 residues. Per the germline V gene, CDR1 is SGHDT and CDR2 is YYEEEE. The CDR3 nucleotides read TGTGCCAGCAGCTTGGTCAGCGCGAACACCGGGGAGCTGTTTTTT. Amino acids: CASSLVSANTGELFF.

The V and J genes are TRBV18 and TRBJ1-2; maybe TRBD1 (6 bases). V lost 0 bases, J lost 2 bases, and 7 bases lay in between. CDR3 length: 14 amino acids. Germline CDR1 is KGHSH and CDR2 is LQKENI. The CDR3 DNA reads TGTGCCAGCTCACCACCGGACAGAAACTATGGCTACACCTTC. Residues: CASSPPDRNYGYTF. Full variable domain (missing parts from reference TRBV18 and TRBJ1-2): NAGVMQNPRHLVRRRGQEARLRCSPMKGHSHVYWYRQLPEEGLKFMVYLQKENIIDESGMPKERFSAEFPKEGPSILRIQQVVRGDSAAYFCASSPPDRNYGYTFGSGTRLTVV.

A single count supports this clone. The chain recombines TRBV30 with TRBJ2-7; 7 bases fit TRBD1. Germline CDR1 and CDR2: GTSNPN and SVGIG (reference sequence). J lost 5 bases, V lost 0 bases, and 10 bases had no gene match. There are 15 residues in the CDR3. The CDR3 nucleotides are TGTGCCTGGAGTGTAAGGACAGGTGGCTCGGACGAGCAGTACTTC. This gives the protein CAWSVRTGGSDEQYF.

The rearrangement links TRBV7-2 to TRBJ2-5, with 9 positions matching TRBD1. V was pared by 3 bases and J by 2 bases, with 4 bases of the junction left unmatched. From germline, CDR1 is SGHTA and CDR2 FQGNSA. The CDR3 consists of 15 residues. CDR3 region: CASSFGQGNQETQYF. CDR3 sequence (DNA): TGTGCCAGCAGCTTCGGACAGGGGAATCAAGAGACCCAGTACTTC.

The V gene is TRBV10-3, the J gene TRBJ1-6, with 9 bases aligning to TRBD1. V was clipped by 10 bases and J by 7 bases; unmatched bases: 5. The CDR3 spans 13 residues. Germline CDR1 is ENHRY and CDR2 is SYGVKD. The CDR3, as DNA: TGTGCCAAACGGGACAGGGAGAATTCACCCCTCCACTTT. It codes for CAKRDRENSPLHF.

The chain has TRBV10-3 and TRBJ1-6; 7 nucleotides agree with TRBD1. V was pared by 11 bases and J by 0 bases, with 4 bases of the junction left unmatched. Germline assignment: CDR1 ENHRY and CDR2 SYGVKD. The CDR3 has 14 residues. The CDR3 DNA reads TGTGCCTCCCGGGACAGCTCCTATAATTCACCCCTCCACTTT. This gives the protein CASRDSSYNSPLHF.

The chain carries TRBV4-1 and TRBJ1-1; D uncertain. The CDR3 spans 12 residues. The V gene's germline CDR1 is MGHRA and CDR2 YSYEKL. Between the trimmed V and J ends, which lost 5 bases and 10 bases, there was a span of 14 bases. CDR3 DNA: TGCGCCAGCAGCAATGGAGGGTTTCGAGCTTTCTTT. Amino acids: CASSNGGFRAFF.

The chain combines TRBV2 with TRBJ2-1, with 7 bases matching TRBD1. Trimming removed 6 bases from V and 6 bases from J; junction bases left unmatched: 5. From germline, CDR1 is SNHLY and CDR2 FYNNEI. There are 13 residues in the CDR3. The CDR3 region is CASSAGTANEQFF. The CDR3 coding sequence is TGTGCCAGCAGCGCCGGGACAGCCAATGAGCAGTTCTTC. Together with reference TRBV2 and TRBJ2-1, the CDR3 gives the full variable domain: EPEVTQTPSHQVTQMGQEVILRCVPISNHLYFYWYRQILGQKVEFLVSFYNNEISEKSEIFDDQFSVERPDGSNFTLKIRSTKLEDSAMYFCASSAGTANEQFFGPGTRLTVL.

The rearrangement joins TRBV21-1 to TRBJ1-3; TRBD1 is taken as the D call from the table, unchecked against the DNA. TRBV21-1 is assigned pseudogene status. This CDR3 region has 15 residues. Here the CDR3 DNA reads TGTGCCAGCAGCAAAAGATTCAGCTCTGGAAACACCATATATTTT. It translates to CASSKRFSSGNTIYF.

This chain joins TRBV7-8 and TRBJ1-1, with D tentatively TRBD1 (5 bases). Germline CDR1 and CDR2: SGHVS and FQNEAQ. Deletions cut 5 bases from V and 2 bases from J, with 21 bases between. The CDR3 totals 17 residues. Here the CDR3 DNA reads TGTGCCAGCAGCGCGGCGGGGGGGGTGGGTAAAAACACTGAAGCTTTCTTT. Residues: CASSAAGGVGKNTEAFF.

V gene TRBV29-1 combines with J gene TRBJ2-1, with 7 bases fitting TRBD1. The CDR3 is 13 amino acids. With V trimmed by 6 bases and J by 3 bases, 5 bases remained unmatched. CDR1 and CDR2 (germline): SQVTM, ANQGSEA. This chain's CDR3 is CSVRQGDYNEQFF. The CDR3, as DNA: TGCAGCGTAAGACAGGGCGACTACAATGAGCAGTTCTTC.

J is TRBJ1-1 and V is TRBV5-1, with 8 bases that match TRBD1. The CDR3 is 14 residues long. The junction had 8 bases not matched to a gene; V was cut back by 7 bases and J by 3 bases. The V gene's germline CDR1 is SGHRS and CDR2 YFSETQ. The CDR3 reads CASASGGADTEAFF. Here the CDR3 DNA reads TGCGCCAGCGCCTCAGGGGGCGCGGACACTGAAGCTTTCTTT.

This clone occurred once. This sequence joins TRBV7-6 and TRBJ1-1; D not certain. From germline, CDR1 is SGHVS and CDR2 FNYEAQ. This CDR3 region has 15 residues. Trimming shortened V by 5 bases and J by 0 bases, and 13 bases separated the two germline ends. CDR3 coding DNA: TGTGCCAGCAGCCTTAGGGAGGGAATGAACACTGAAGCTTTCTTT. This gives the protein CASSLREGMNTEAFF.

The rearrangement uses TRBV6-4 and TRBJ2-2, with TRBD1 matching 7 bases. The CDR3 has 15 amino acids. The J segment lost 5 bases and the V segment lost 5 bases, leaving 8 bases of the junction unmatched. Germline V gene lookup returns CDR1 MRHNA and CDR2 SNTAGT. The CDR3 here is CASSSGTEGTGELFF. The CDR3 bases are TGTGCCAGCAGTTCAGGGACAGAGGGGACCGGGGAGCTGTTTTTT.

As to this clone: Mismatch with germline at one junction end may stem from a read error. The rearrangement links TRBV27 to TRBJ2-3; 8 bases match TRBD2. This CDR3 comprises 19 residues. Per the germline V gene, CDR1 is MNHEY and CDR2 is SMNVEV (reference sequence). CDR3 DNA: TGTGCCAGCACTTTAGCGGGGCCTTTAACCATTTGGAGCACAGATACGCAGTATTTT. This gives the protein CASTLAGPLTIWSTDTQYF.

The rearrangement uses TRBV24-1 and TRBJ1-2; the match to TRBD1 covers 8 bases. Germline loops: CDR1 KGHDR, CDR2 SFDVKD. CDR3 length: 13 amino acids. V lost 7 bases to trimming and J lost 3 bases; unmatched junction nucleotides: 3. The CDR3 DNA is TGTGCCACCAGCAGGGGGCCGGACTATGGCTACACCTTC. Translation: CATSRGPDYGYTF.

The chain couples TRBV11-2 to TRBJ2-3, with D uncertain. V was cut by 8 bases and J by 1 base, with 13 bases left in between. Germline CDR1 is SGHAT and CDR2 is FQNNGV. The CDR3 runs 14 residues. The CDR3, as DNA: TGTGCCAGCGTGGGCCTTCGCGGCACAGATACGCAGTATTTT. This codes for CASVGLRGTDTQYF.

The rearrangement joins TRBV7-8 to TRBJ2-3; D uncertain. Trimming removed 4 bases at V and 2 bases at J, with 7 bases between. The CDR3 extends over 13 amino acids. Germline V gene lookup returns CDR1 SGHVS and CDR2 FQNEAQ. The CDR3, as DNA: TGTGCCAGCAGCTGGGCCTCCACAGATACGCAGTATTTT. Translated: CASSWASTDTQYF.

V and J are TRBV30 and TRBJ1-5; 9 bases line up with TRBD1. Per germline, CDR1 GTSNPN and CDR2 SVGIG (reference sequence). The ends lost 5 bases at V and 5 bases at J; junction bases unmatched: 10. The CDR3 totals 15 residues. In DNA, the CDR3 is TGTGCCTGGGCTGAGTTGGGGACAGGGTATCAGCCCCAGCATTTT. It specifies CAWAELGTGYQPQHF.